The clone carrying this T cell receptor beta chain appeared a single time. The target antigen is unknown. Some clones are missing from TCRdb's copy, which holds only in-frame ones; the method was immunoSEQ multiplex PCR. The repertoire holds about 42,000 clones, with approximately 85% as singletons. This entry belongs to a study of a mutant IDH1 vaccine in newly diagnosed glioma. Study summary: Radiotherapy alone preceded vaccination by 4-6 weeks; alternatively, vaccination started with temozolomide cycles.

Trimming removed 6 bases from V and 0 bases from J, with 21 bases in between. The CDR3 is 18 residues long. CDR1 is KGHSH and CDR2 is LQKENI in the germline V gene. The time point here: week 5, during vaccination. Each dose of the vaccine consisted of 300 ug of mutant IDH1 20-mer peptide, with topical imiquimod. This chain connects TRBV18 to TRBJ1-3; D might be TRBD1 (6 bases). Source: PBMCs, taken from a glioma patient whose treatment included an IDH1 peptide vaccine. The source is a middle-aged man with glioma. The CDR3 bases are TGTGCCAGCTCCCCATGGACAGATAATATCCCCTCTGGAAACACCATATATTTT. Translating gives CASSPWTDNIPSGNTIYF.